Each of the 10 T cell receptor beta chains below was sequenced from the same sample in a study of blood T cell repertoires in COVID-19. The protocol was immunoSEQ multiplex PCR, while the TCRdb copy is restricted to in-frame clones and leaves out a portion. Among 100,000 or so clones, 80% to 95% were seen once, and the ten largest hold over 0.95%. Sample: peripheral blood. The origin of the receptors is a man in his 60s with acute or convalescent COVID-19.

V usage is TRBV6-1 and J usage is TRBJ2-7, with TRBD2 identical over 8 bases. J was trimmed by 1 base and V by 4 bases; bases with no gene match: 6. This CDR3 region has 15 residues. Germline V lookup: CDR1 MNHNS, CDR2 SASEGT. The CDR3 DNA reads TGTGCCAGCAGTGTTGGGCTAGCGGGTTCCTACGAGCAGTACTTC. Amino acid sequence: CASSVGLAGSYEQYF.

The chain is built from TRBV19 and TRBJ1-5, with D possibly being TRBD1 (5 bases). The CDR3 runs to 18 residues. V gave up 5 bases and J gave up 0 bases, with 20 bases separating them. In germline, CDR1 is LNHDA, CDR2 SQIVND (reference sequence). The CDR3 is CASSALTAAPYSNQPQHF. For the CDR3, the DNA is TGTGCCAGTAGTGCCTTGACAGCCGCCCCTTATAGCAATCAGCCCCAGCATTTT.

The chain links TRBV14 to TRBJ1-3; the D is unclear. The CDR3 is 14 residues long. Trimming cost V 4 bases and J 0 bases, with 7 bases left between them. The germline V gene has CDR1 SGHDN and CDR2 FVKESK. The CDR3 protein is CASSRTSSGNTIYF. DNA of the CDR3: TGTGCCAGCAGCCGGACTAGCTCTGGAAACACCATATATTTT.

This clone was counted between two and nine times. The genes are TRBV11-2 and TRBJ1-2, with unresolved D. The CDR3 has 16 amino acids. CDR1 is SGHAT, CDR2 FQNNGV, per germline. V was pared by 6 bases and J by 1 base, with 18 bases between. The CDR3 protein is CASSVLAATNNYGYTF. The CDR3 nucleotides are TGTGCCAGCAGTGTGCTGGCAGCAACTAATAACTATGGCTACACCTTC.

The V and J genes are TRBV10-3 and TRBJ2-3, with a possible D match to TRBD2 (7 bases). V gave up 7 bases and J gave up 7 bases, with 18 bases separating them. The length of the CDR3 is 14 residues. Germline V gene sequence: CDR1 ENHRY, CDR2 SYGVKD. The CDR3 sequence: CAIMGAGVENTQYF. The CDR3 region has the DNA TGTGCCATCATGGGGGCGGGAGTGGAAAATACGCAGTATTTT.

The chain recombines TRBV18 with TRBJ2-3; D is perhaps TRBD1 (5 bases). Germline V gives CDR1 KGHSH, CDR2 LQKENI. Trimming removed 2 bases from V and 2 bases from J, with 8 bases in between. The CDR3 is made up of 14 amino acids. The CDR3 DNA is TGTGCCAGCTCACCAGGGGCACTCACAGATACGCAGTATTTT. Protein: CASSPGALTDTQYF.

The chain couples TRBV5-4 to TRBJ2-2; the match to TRBD1 covers 8 bases. V was pared by 4 bases and J by 7 bases, with 12 bases of the junction left unmatched. Germline V lookup: CDR1 SGHNT, CDR2 YYREEE (reference sequence). This CDR3 is built from 16 residues. This CDR3 reads CASSPQQGAEYGELFF. The CDR3 bases are TGTGCCAGCAGCCCCCAGCAGGGGGCCGAATACGGGGAGCTGTTTTTT.

This sequence joins TRBV9 and TRBJ1-1, with D possibly matching TRBD1 (5 bases). CDR1 SGDLS and CDR2 YYNGEE come from the germline V gene. This CDR3 spans 16 amino acids. Deletions cut 0 bases from V and 4 bases from J, with 16 bases between. The CDR3: CASSVGLQGRGTEAFF. In nucleotides, the CDR3 is TGTGCCAGCAGCGTAGGCCTCCAGGGAAGGGGCACTGAAGCTTTCTTT.

This chain joins TRBV9 and TRBJ1-6, with TRBD1 matching 7 bases. The CDR3 extends over 15 amino acids. The V gene's germline CDR1 is SGDLS and CDR2 YYNGEE. Trimming took 1 base from V and 5 from J; bases not matched to a gene: 3. The CDR3 DNA reads as TGTGCCAGCAGCGTAAGGGACAGCCATAATTCACCCCTCCACTTT. Translation: CASSVRDSHNSPLHF.

This sequence joins TRBV12-2 and TRBJ1-5; the D call in the table, TRBD1, was not verified against the DNA. TRBV12-2 is labeled a pseudogene. This CDR3 has 16 residues. The CDR3 reads CASRLGAGLRNQPQHF. The CDR3 nucleotides read TGTGCAAGTCGCTTAGGGGCAGGGCTTCGCAATCAGCCCCAGCATTTT.